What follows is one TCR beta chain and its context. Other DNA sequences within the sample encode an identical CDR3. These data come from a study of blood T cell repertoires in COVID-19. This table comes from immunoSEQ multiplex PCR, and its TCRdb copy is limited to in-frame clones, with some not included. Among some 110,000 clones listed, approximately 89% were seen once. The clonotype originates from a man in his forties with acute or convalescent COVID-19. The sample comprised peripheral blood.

The CDR3: CAWVTSGGLSEQFF. The CDR3 DNA reads as TGTGCCTGGGTCACTAGCGGGGGGTTGAGTGAGCAGTTCTTC. The chain employs TRBV30 and TRBJ2-1; 12 bases line up with TRBD2. CDR3 length: 14 amino acids. The ends lost 5 bases at V and 9 bases at J; junction bases unmatched: 8. Germline CDR1 is GTSNPN and CDR2 is SVGIG (reference sequence).